A selection of T cell receptor beta chains follows, all from one sample in a study of blood T cell repertoires in COVID-19. Profiled with immunoSEQ multiplex PCR; TCRdb holds only in-frame clones, not every one. The sample shows 100,000 to 150,000 clones, roughly 80% of them seen only once. The sequenced material came from peripheral blood. These receptor sequences come from a man aged 60 to 75 with acute or convalescent COVID-19. The CDR3 runs from the conserved cysteine through the conserved F or W. D genes are given only for firm matches.

J | length | V | D | DNA | CDR3
TRBJ1-2 | 15 | TRBV27 | - | TGTGCCAGCAGTGGACCATCGACAGGAGACTATGGCTACACCTTC | CASSGPSTGDYGYTF
TRBJ1-2 | 14 | TRBV4-2 | - | TGTGCCAGCAGCCAAGGGACAGAGGCCGGGTCCTCCACCTTC | CASSQGTEAGSSTF
TRBJ1-1 | 12 | TRBV29-1 | - | TGCAGCGTTCGGCAGGGCGGGGCTGAAGCTTTCTTT | CSVRQGGAEAFF
TRBJ1-4 | 14 | TRBV11-2 | - | TGTGCCAGCAGCTCCAGGGCTTCTAATGAAAAACTGTTTTTT | CASSSRASNEKLFF
TRBJ1-4 | 14 | TRBV15 | - | TGTGCCACCAGCAGCCAGGGGATGGTGGAAAAACTGTTTTTT | CATSSQGMVEKLFF
TRBJ2-1 | 14 | TRBV7-3 | TRBD2 | TGTGCCAGCAGCTCGGGACTATCCTACAATGAGCAGTTCTTC | CASSSGLSYNEQFF
TRBJ2-5 | 12 | TRBV7-9 | - | - | CASSVAPGSPYF
TRBJ1-4 | 17 | TRBV7-8 | - | TGTGCCAGCAGCTTTTTGGAGTATTTTCGGGGTGATGAAAAACTGTTTTTT | CASSFLEYFRGDEKLFF
TRBJ1-1 | 14 | TRBV6-2/TRBV6-3 | - | TGTGCCAGCAGTCGCAGGGTTTTGAACACTGAAGCTTTCTTT | CASSRRVLNTEAFF
TRBJ1-2 | 13 | TRBV2 | - | TGTGCCAGCAAAGAGCGACTCGGCTATGGCTACACCTTC | CASKERLGYGYTF
TRBJ1-2 | 12 | TRBV3-1/TRBV3-2 | - | TGTGCCAGCTCGGGGGGCAGCTATGGCTACACCTTC | CASSGGSYGYTF
TRBJ1-1 | 16 | TRBV5-6 | - | TGTGCCAGCAGCATACCGACAGCGATTTTGAACACTGAAGCTTTCTTT | CASSIPTAILNTEAFF
TRBJ2-7 | 14 | TRBV21-1 | - | TGTGCCAGCAGCGCCACTGACAGGGAGTACGAGCAGTACTTC | CASSATDREYEQYF